The sequence of this TCR beta chain was determined in a study of blood T cell repertoires in COVID-19. Study as a whole: Both acute and convalescent COVID-19 samples were obtained from the United States, Italy and Spain. In each case, the material was cDNA or gDNA derived from T cells, B-cell-depleted T cells, or PBMCs.

The CDR3 length is 13 residues. Original methodology: For nucleated cells, counts were estimated from reference gene primer amplification. This table comes from immunoSEQ multiplex PCR, and its TCRdb copy is limited to in-frame clones, with some not included. The DNA was the basis for D and trimming; V, J and clone size are from that table. The profile shows about 120,000 clones, 70% to 85% of them singletons. Sequenced: peripheral blood. The TCR was taken from a man aged 65 to 79 with active or convalescent COVID-19. V is TRBV21-1 and J is TRBJ2-7; the table's D gene call, TRBD1, was not cross checked with the DNA. TRBV21-1 is a listed pseudogene. This chain's CDR3 is CASSSRTTTEQYF. CDR3 in DNA: TGTGCCAGCAGCAGCCGAACGACAACTGAGCAGTACTTC.